Listed here is a single T cell receptor (beta chain). What it recognizes is unknown. V gave up 5 bases and J gave up 9 bases; unmatched junction bases: 4. The CDR3 totals 12 residues. The germline V gene has CDR1 DFQATT and CDR2 SNEGSKA (reference sequence). These data originate in a study of vaccination and CD4 T cells after COVID-19. The time point here: late sampling 161 to 241 days after vaccination in a few convalescent patients. Documented treatment: roughly 11-day PBMC culture with coronavirus spike peptide pools or control peptides (ViraFEST assay). The Oncomine TCR Beta short-read assay sequenced DNA from cultured CD4+ T cells. Each CDR3 protein is one row after TCRdb ran MiXCR on the PCR reads. The sample lists roughly 15,000 distinct CDR3 sequences, about 45% seen once, with 10% to 15% in the top ten.

This TCR came from a human donor who had recovered from COVID-19. This material consisted of CD4+ T cells from blood, cultured in vitro, taken about 7 months after SARS-CoV-2 vaccination. The chain is built from TRBV20-1 and TRBJ2-1, with 10 bases lining up with TRBD2. CDR3 in amino acids: CSAVLAGLEQFF. As DNA, the CDR3 is TGCAGTGCTGTACTAGCGGGGCTTGAGCAGTTCTTC.